These 30 T cell receptor beta chains were all obtained from the same sample, sequenced in a study of beta chain features in type 1 diabetes. Investigators reverse transcribed all isolated RNA, so they sequenced expressed TCRB transcripts. The data were produced by immunoSEQ multiplex PCR, yet TCRdb's version contains in-frame clones alone and is incomplete. The sample yields roughly 240,000 clones, 55% to 70% seen once. The sequenced material came from naive CD4+ T cells from blood. Receptors originate from a man aged 25-45 years in good health.

J is TRBJ2-1 and V is TRBV2, with TRBD2 as a possible D gene (6 bases). This CDR3 is 14 amino acids long. Trimming removed 6 bases at V and 6 bases at J, with 15 bases between. Looked up from germline, CDR1 is SNHLY and CDR2 is FYNNEI. The CDR3 spells CASRGLSTVNEQFF. In nucleotides, the CDR3 is TGTGCCAGCAGGGGACTGAGTACTGTCAATGAGCAGTTCTTC. Combining the CDR3 with reference TRBV2 and TRBJ2-1 gives the whole variable domain EPEVTQTPSHQVTQMGQEVILRCVPISNHLYFYWYRQILGQKVEFLVSFYNNEISEKSEIFDDQFSVERPDGSNFTLKIRSTKLEDSAMYFCASRGLSTVNEQFFGPGTRLTVL.

This rearrangement joins TRBV7-2 to TRBJ2-1; D is possibly TRBD2 (6 bases). The CDR3 totals 13 residues. Germline V gene sequence: CDR1 SGHTA, CDR2 FQGNSA. V was cut by 5 bases and J by 8 bases, with 13 bases left in between. The CDR3 is CASSEASAHEQFF. For the CDR3, the DNA is TGTGCCAGCAGCGAGGCTAGCGCCCATGAGCAGTTCTTC.

V usage is TRBV5-4 and J usage is TRBJ1-1; D uncertain. The germline V and J ends were trimmed by 6 bases and 2 bases, with 11 bases remaining between them. In germline, CDR1 is SGHNT, CDR2 YYREEE (reference sequence). The CDR3 runs 13 residues. For the CDR3, the DNA is TGTGCCAGCAAGAGGACGGGCAACACTGAAGCTTTCTTT. Translating gives CASKRTGNTEAFF.

V gene TRBV30 combines with J gene TRBJ1-3; tentatively, D is TRBD1 (6 bases). Per the germline V gene, CDR1 is GTSNPN and CDR2 is SVGIG (reference sequence). The CDR3 is 15 residues long. V lost 6 bases and J 4 bases, leaving 19 bases between the germline ends. CDR3 sequence reads: CACTRDNWAGNTIYF. CDR3 nucleotides: TGTGCCTGCACTAGGGACAACTGGGCGGGAAACACCATATATTTT.

The CDR3: CAWSRFMNTEAFF. The CDR3 region has the DNA TGTGCCTGGAGTCGGTTCATGAACACTGAAGCTTTCTTT. The chain joins TRBV30 to TRBJ1-1; D not certain. V was clipped by 2 bases and J by 0 bases, with 7 bases between them. CDR3 length: 13 amino acids. Germline V lookup: CDR1 GTSNPN, CDR2 SVGIG (reference sequence).

The chain is built from TRBV11-2 and TRBJ2-1; 8 nucleotides align to TRBD2. CDR1 is SGHAT and CDR2 is FQNNGV in the germline V gene. With 2 bases clipped from V and 6 bases from J, the junction kept 9 bases outside the gene matches. The CDR3 is 16 amino acids. Here the CDR3 reads CASSLSGTRVVNEQFF. The CDR3 DNA sequence: TGTGCCAGCAGCTTATCCGGGACTAGAGTAGTCAATGAGCAGTTCTTC.

This chain links TRBV28 with TRBJ2-1; D not resolved. Trimming pared 2 bases from V and 0 bases from J, leaving 11 bases between. This CDR3 is built from 16 residues. From germline, CDR1 is MDHEN and CDR2 SYDVKM. This chain's CDR3 is CASSLSDGSSYNEQFF. The CDR3 nucleotides are TGTGCCAGCAGTTTAAGTGACGGTAGCTCCTACAATGAGCAGTTCTTC.

This clone was counted only a few times. The junction shows a germline mismatch at one end, possibly a read error. This chain connects TRBV29-1 to TRBJ2-5, with TRBD1 identical over 9 bases. The CDR3 is 14 residues long. From germline, CDR1 is SQVTM and CDR2 ANQGSEA. Here the CDR3 DNA reads TGCAGCGGTGAAACCGGGACAGGGAAAGAGACCCAGTACTTC. This gives the protein CSGETGTGKETQYF.

With respect to this clone: The sample contains more than one DNA sequence encoding this CDR3. This chain links TRBV7-2 with TRBJ2-1; unclear D gene. The CDR3 runs to 14 residues. Trimming cost V 1 base and J 0 bases, with 4 bases left between them. From germline, CDR1 is SGHTA and CDR2 FQGNSA. The CDR3 is CASSLGGSYNEQFF. CDR3 coding DNA: TGTGCCAGCAGCTTAGGGGGCTCCTACAATGAGCAGTTCTTC.

The J gene is TRBJ2-1, the V gene TRBV9; 10 positions match TRBD2. The CDR3 runs 16 residues. In germline, CDR1 is SGDLS, CDR2 YYNGEE. Losses at the gene ends were 3 bases for V and 5 bases for J; bases not matched to a gene: 8. CDR3 amino acids: CASSGASGSPNNEQFF. The CDR3 region has the DNA TGTGCCAGCAGCGGGGCTAGCGGGAGCCCCAACAATGAGCAGTTCTTC. The whole variable domain, filled in from reference TRBV9 and TRBJ2-1, reads DSGVTQTPKHLITATGQRVTLRCSPRSGDLSVYWYQQSLDQGLQFLIQYYNGEERAKGNILERFSAQQFPDLHSELNLSSLELGDSALYFCASSGASGSPNNEQFFGPGTRLTVL.

This rearrangement joins TRBV11-1 to TRBJ2-6; D is uncertain. Trimming took 5 bases from V and 8 from J, leaving 16 bases between them. The germline V gene encodes CDR1 SGHAT and CDR2 FQDESV (reference sequence). The CDR3 is 15 residues long. Here the CDR3 DNA reads TGTGCCAGCAGCCTGAAGGCTCTGGGGTCCAACGTCCTGACTTTC. This encodes CASSLKALGSNVLTF.

Only one count was recorded for this clone. This chain joins TRBV29-1 and TRBJ2-2, with D possibly being TRBD2 (5 bases). Trimming stripped 6 bases from V and 6 bases from J, with 14 bases between. The CDR3 covers 13 residues. The germline CDR1 and CDR2 sequences are SQVTM and ANQGSEA. The CDR3 DNA sequence: TGCAGCGTCCGGGGTGTAGCCCCCGGGGAGCTGTTTTTT. Residues: CSVRGVAPGELFF.

This chain links TRBV7-9 with TRBJ1-4; D remains unclear. Trimming shortened V by 1 base and J by 0 bases, and 3 bases separated the two germline ends. The germline V gene encodes CDR1 SEHNR and CDR2 FQNEAQ (reference sequence). The CDR3 runs 14 residues. This CDR3 is CASSLGATNEKLFF. Written as DNA, the CDR3 is TGTGCCAGCAGCTTAGGAGCAACTAATGAAAAACTGTTTTTT.

This chain connects TRBV18 to TRBJ1-2; TRBD1 matches at 8 bases. V trimming: 3 bases; J trimming: 14 bases; junction bases outside the gene matches: 11. The CDR3 length is 13 residues. Germline V gives CDR1 KGHSH, CDR2 LQKENI. CDR3 protein: CASSPTGDTGETF. CDR3 nucleotides: TGTGCCAGCTCACCGACAGGGGACACCGGCGAAACCTTC.

This chain connects TRBV6-1 to TRBJ2-7; D assignment may be TRBD1 or TRBD2 (6 bases each). V was trimmed by 7 bases and J by 2 bases, leaving 18 bases between them. The CDR3 extends over 15 amino acids. Germline-derived CDR1 and CDR2 are MNHNS and SASEGT. The CDR3 DNA sequence: TGTGCCAGCATTCTAGGGGGGCAGTCTACCTACGAGCAGTACTTC. Translating gives CASILGGQSTYEQYF.

A word on this clone: Other nucleotide sequences from this sample produce the same CDR3. The V gene is TRBV20-1, the J gene TRBJ1-1, with D unresolved. Germline values: CDR1 DFQATT, CDR2 SNEGSKA (reference sequence). The CDR3 spans 11 residues. V lost 6 bases and J 1 base, leaving 6 bases between the germline ends. The CDR3 spells CSAKENTEAFF. CDR3 coding DNA: TGCAGTGCAAAAGAGAACACTGAAGCTTTCTTT.

This chain uses TRBV9 with TRBJ1-1, with a weak D call TRBD1 (6 bases). Germline V lookup: CDR1 SGDLS, CDR2 YYNGEE. V dropped 4 bases and J dropped 4 bases, with 11 bases sitting between them. The CDR3 totals 13 residues. The CDR3 here is CASSQVTGTEAFF. DNA for the CDR3: TGTGCCAGCAGCCAAGTGACAGGCACTGAAGCTTTCTTT.

This clone was seen a handful of times. This rearrangement joins TRBV9 to TRBJ1-2; TRBD1 might be the D (5 bases). Germline assignment: CDR1 SGDLS and CDR2 YYNGEE. The CDR3 runs 12 residues. With 0 bases removed from V and 7 bases from J, the gap between germline ends came to 7 bases. The chain's CDR3 is CASSVAGTGYTF. CDR3 DNA sequence: TGTGCCAGCAGCGTAGCAGGGACTGGCTACACCTTC.

The gene calls are TRBV20-1 and TRBJ2-3; D gene uncertain. Per the germline V gene, CDR1 is DFQATT and CDR2 is SNEGSKA (reference sequence). The V and J ends lost 3 bases and 6 bases respectively, with 7 bases between them. There are 11 residues in the CDR3. The CDR3 here is CSARFVDTQYF. Here the CDR3 DNA reads TGCAGTGCTAGGTTTGTCGATACGCAGTATTTT.

The chain joins TRBV25-1 to TRBJ1-6; no reliable D call. Germline CDR1 is MGHDK and CDR2 is SYGVNS. The CDR3 consists of 14 residues. The V gene lost 5 bases and the J gene lost 5 bases, with 10 bases spanning the gap. The CDR3 DNA follows: TGTGCCAGCAGTATAGAGACGGATAATTCACCCCTCCACTTT. This encodes CASSIETDNSPLHF.

The rearrangement uses TRBV15 and TRBJ2-7; TRBD2 aligns across 7 bases. Germline CDR1 LNHNV, CDR2 YYDKDF (reference sequence). Trimming cost V 5 bases and J 1 base; bases outside gene matches: 5. This CDR3 has 14 amino acids. The CDR3 coding sequence is TGTGCCACCAGCGTAAGCGGGGATTCCTACGAGCAGTACTTC. It encodes CATSVSGDSYEQYF. The whole variable domain, filled in from reference TRBV15 and TRBJ2-7, reads DAMVIQNPRYQVTQFGKPVTLSCSQTLNHNVMYWYQQKSSQAPKLLFHYYDKDFNNEADTPDNFQSRRPNTSFCFLDIRSPGLGDTAMYLCATSVSGDSYEQYFGPGTRLTVT.

This clone was found a few times. This sequence joins TRBV30 and TRBJ2-7; the D gene is possibly TRBD1 (5 bases). The CDR3 contains 13 residues. Trimming removed 2 bases at V and 2 bases at J, with 10 bases between. The germline CDR1 and CDR2 sequences are GTSNPN and SVGIG (reference sequence). CDR3 loop: CAWSRRGTYEQYF. The CDR3 DNA sequence: TGTGCCTGGAGTCGAAGGGGAACCTACGAGCAGTACTTC.

The rearrangement uses TRBV7-2 and TRBJ2-7, with a weak D call TRBD1 (6 bases). The V and J ends lost 5 bases and 2 bases respectively, with 13 bases between them. CDR1 and CDR2 (germline): SGHTA, FQGNSA. The CDR3 has 14 residues. CDR3 residues: CASSLDRWTYEQYF. The CDR3 bases are TGTGCCAGCAGCCTAGACAGGTGGACCTACGAGCAGTACTTC.

The chain employs TRBV30 and TRBJ2-5; D might be TRBD1 or TRBD2, each matching 5 bases. This CDR3 region has 13 residues. Germline V gene data show CDR1 as GTSNPN and CDR2 as SVGIG (reference sequence). V lost 1 base and J 5 bases, leaving 11 bases between the germline ends. CDR3 bases: TGTGCCTGGAGTGGCCGTAGGGACGAGACCCAGTACTTC. It is translated as CAWSGRRDETQYF.

V and J are TRBV28 and TRBJ2-5, with a possible D match to TRBD2 (6 bases). In germline, CDR1 is MDHEN, CDR2 SYDVKM. Trimming took 3 bases from V and 7 from J, leaving 9 bases between them. This CDR3 contains 12 residues. DNA for the CDR3: TGTGCCAGCAGTTTCTTGGGGGGGACCCAGTACTTC. It yields the protein CASSFLGGTQYF.

The chain is built from TRBV25-1 and TRBJ1-1, with D unclear. CDR3 length equals 15 residues. V lost 2 bases to trimming and J lost 0 bases, with 10 bases between them. The germline gives CDR1 MGHDK, CDR2 SYGVNS. DNA for the CDR3: TGTGCCAGCAGTGAAAGTCGTGTCCTGAACACTGAAGCTTTCTTT. Encoded protein: CASSESRVLNTEAFF.

This chain uses TRBV29-1 with TRBJ1-2; D is unresolved. The V gene's germline CDR1 is SQVTM and CDR2 ANQGSEA. CDR3 length equals 14 residues. The ends were cut back, 1 base at V and 6 bases at J, with 15 bases in the middle. The CDR3 sequence is CSVEGLPGKDGYTF. For the CDR3, the DNA is TGCAGCGTTGAAGGTCTGCCCGGGAAGGATGGCTACACCTTC.

The gene calls are TRBV30 and TRBJ2-5; 8 bases fit TRBD2. Germline CDR1 and CDR2: GTSNPN and SVGIG (reference sequence). Unmatched junction bases numbered 8, after V lost 2 bases and J lost 9 bases. This CDR3 spans 13 amino acids. The CDR3 DNA is TGTGCCTGGAGTTTGGCCGTCGGGAGGGCCCAGTACTTC. Residues: CAWSLAVGRAQYF.

The chain combines TRBV5-1 with TRBJ2-1, with D perhaps matching TRBD1 (5 bases). The V gene's germline CDR1 is SGHRS and CDR2 YFSETQ. This CDR3 spans 13 amino acids. V gave up 5 bases and J gave up 9 bases, with 15 bases separating them. In DNA form, the CDR3 reads TGCGCCAGCAGGACAGAGCTCACGGGTGAGCAGTTCTTC. It is translated as CASRTELTGEQFF.

This clone was picked up a small number of times. The genes are TRBV6-5 and TRBJ2-7; D unresolved. The CDR3 runs 13 residues. V shed 6 bases and J shed 6 bases, with 15 bases lying between them. Germline V lookup: CDR1 MNHEY, CDR2 SVGAGI. Here the CDR3 DNA reads TGTGCCAGCAGAACCACAGTAGGCTCCGAGCAGTACTTC. This translates into CASRTTVGSEQYF.